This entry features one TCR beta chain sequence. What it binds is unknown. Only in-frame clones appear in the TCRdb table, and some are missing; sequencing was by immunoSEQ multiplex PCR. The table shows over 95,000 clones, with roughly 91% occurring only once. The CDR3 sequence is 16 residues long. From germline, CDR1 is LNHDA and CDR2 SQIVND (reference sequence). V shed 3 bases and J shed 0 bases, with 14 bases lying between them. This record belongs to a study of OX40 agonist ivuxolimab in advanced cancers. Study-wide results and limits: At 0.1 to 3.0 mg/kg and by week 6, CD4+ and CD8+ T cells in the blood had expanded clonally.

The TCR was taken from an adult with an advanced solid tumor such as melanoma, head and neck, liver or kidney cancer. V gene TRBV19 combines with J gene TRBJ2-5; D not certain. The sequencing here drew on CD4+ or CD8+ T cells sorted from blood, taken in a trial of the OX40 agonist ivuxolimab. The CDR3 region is CASSIRAGLHQETQYF. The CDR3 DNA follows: TGTGCCAGTAGTATTAGGGCAGGCCTGCACCAAGAGACCCAGTACTTC.